A single sample gave rise to the 14 T cell receptor beta chains below, sequenced in a study of cytomegalovirus exposure and HLA in healthy donors listed by TCRdb under 2017. Library prep was done by the immunoSEQ multiplex PCR assay. TCRdb re-hosts the immuneACCESS table, in-frame sequences only. Its copies lack some clones; in the studies checked, an unresolved V gene accounts for under half of them, and the cause for the rest is not known. This sample has some 120,000 clones in its table, and about nine tenths of those were observed once. The ten top clones hold 3% to 3.5% of the sample. The specimen was PBMCs. Source of these receptors: a man aged 25 to 40 in good health and CMV-seronegative.

The chain joins TRBV5-1 to TRBJ2-7, with 8 bases aligning to TRBD1. The CDR3 is 14 amino acids. Germline trimming cut 1 base from V and 4 bases from J; bases unmatched to any gene: 4. From germline, CDR1 is SGHRS and CDR2 YFSETQ. CDR3 nucleotide sequence: TGCGCCAGCAGCTTGCCTACAGGGGGTTACGAGCAGTACTTC. Residues: CASSLPTGGYEQYF.

The count of this clone is one. The CDR3 coding sequence is TGTGCCAGCAGTATCCTCTCTTCTGCCGGTGGCTACACCTTC. This sequence encodes CASSILSSAGGYTF. The chain employs TRBV25-1 and TRBJ1-2; no definite D call. This CDR3 is built from 14 residues. Deletions cut 5 bases from V and 7 bases from J, with 17 bases between. The germline V gene has CDR1 MGHDK and CDR2 SYGVNS.

The chain couples TRBV7-8 to TRBJ2-5; a weak D match, TRBD1 (6 bases). Germline lookup yields CDR1 SGHVS and CDR2 FQNEAQ. The CDR3 totals 17 residues. The germline V and J ends were trimmed by 7 bases and 0 bases, with 21 bases remaining between them. The CDR3 sequence: CASTLREGGLDQETQYF. The DNA for the CDR3 is TGTGCCAGCACCCTTCGCGAAGGGGGTCTCGACCAAGAGACCCAGTACTTC.

The V call is TRBV6-1, the J call TRBJ2-5; a weak D match, TRBD1 (6 bases). Trimming left V 2 bases short and J 5 bases short, with 15 bases between. The CDR3 runs 15 residues. Germline V gene data show CDR1 as MNHNS and CDR2 as SASEGT. The CDR3 loop is CASSEPGRGRETQYF. The CDR3 coding sequence is TGTGCCAGCAGTGAACCGGGCAGGGGACGTGAGACCCAGTACTTC.

J is TRBJ2-7 and V is TRBV27; D possibly corresponds to TRBD1 (6 bases). Germline loops: CDR1 MNHEY, CDR2 SMNVEV (reference sequence). The CDR3 extends over 14 amino acids. V dropped 6 bases and J dropped 6 bases, with 18 bases sitting between them. CDR3 bases: TGTGCCAGCAGCCTAGCCTACAGGGCCTTCGAGCAGTACTTC. Its translation is CASSLAYRAFEQYF.

The V gene is TRBV5-1, the J gene TRBJ2-1; D uncertain. Per germline, CDR1 SGHRS and CDR2 YFSETQ. The CDR3 is 15 amino acids. Trimming removed 4 bases at V and 3 bases at J, with 14 bases between. The DNA of the CDR3 is TGCGCCAGCAGCCCTCTAACGATCGGCTACAATGAGCAGTTCTTC. It specifies CASSPLTIGYNEQFF. Full variable domain (outside the CDR3, taken from reference TRBV5-1 and TRBJ2-1): KAGVTQTPRYLIKTRGQQVTLSCSPISGHRSVSWYQQTPGQGLQFLFEYFSETQRNKGNFPGRFSGRQFSNSRSEMNVSTLELGDSALYLCASSPLTIGYNEQFFGPGTRLTVL.

The chain is built from TRBV11-2 and TRBJ1-5; D is ambiguous. V was trimmed by 3 bases and J by 4 bases, leaving 4 bases between them. CDR3 length: 12 residues. Per germline, CDR1 SGHAT and CDR2 FQNNGV. As DNA, the CDR3 is TGTGCCAGCAGCTTCCCGAATCAGCCCCAGCATTTT. This codes for CASSFPNQPQHF.

The V gene is TRBV7-9, the J gene TRBJ2-5; D call uncertain. Trimming took 1 base from V and 9 from J, leaving 9 bases between them. The CDR3 is 12 residues long. Germline lookup yields CDR1 SEHNR and CDR2 FQNEAQ (reference sequence). The CDR3 region is CASSLDRAAQYF. In DNA form, the CDR3 reads TGTGCCAGCAGCTTAGATAGAGCCGCCCAGTACTTC.

The chain couples TRBV7-2 to TRBJ2-2; the D gene is possibly TRBD2 (6 bases). From germline, CDR1 is SGHTA and CDR2 FQGNSA. The V end lost 2 bases, the J end lost 6 bases, and 19 bases lay between the germline ends. The CDR3 is 17 residues long. The CDR3 is CASSLTGGVLASGELFF. CDR3 sequence (DNA): TGTGCCAGCAGCTTAACAGGCGGGGTACTCGCGTCCGGGGAGCTGTTTTTT. Variable domain in full (rest from reference TRBV7-2 and TRBJ2-2): GAGVSQSPSNKVTEKGKDVELRCDPISGHTALYWYRQSLGQGLEFLIYFQGNSAPDKSGLPSDRFSAERTGGSVSTLTIQRTQQEDSAVYLCASSLTGGVLASGELFFGEGSRLTVL.

V usage is TRBV10-2 and J usage is TRBJ1-5; TRBD1 agrees at 10 bases. Germline values: CDR1 WSHSY, CDR2 SAAADI. This CDR3 region has 14 residues. The V gene end was trimmed by 7 bases and the J gene end by 9 bases; junction bases not matched to a gene: 9. CDR3 in DNA: TGCGCCAGCAACCAGGGACAGGGGTTGGCGCCCCAGCATTTT. It is translated as CASNQGQGLAPQHF.

This CDR3 reads CASSGGLAGQETQYF. CDR3 in DNA: TGTGCCAGCAGCGGGGGACTAGCGGGGCAAGAGACCCAGTACTTC. The chain links TRBV7-9 to TRBJ2-5; 13 nucleotides line up with TRBD2. The trim removed 5 bases at V and 2 bases at J, leaving 2 bases unmatched. The CDR3 length is 15 residues. Germline CDR1 reads SEHNR; CDR2 reads FQNEAQ (reference sequence).

This clone was seen once. This sequence joins TRBV12-5 and TRBJ1-1; tentative D call: TRBD1 (5 bases). CDR3 length: 13 residues. Germline-derived CDR1 and CDR2 are LGHNT and FRNRAP. V gave up 3 bases and J gave up 1 base, with 6 bases separating them. CDR3 coding DNA: TGTGCTAGTGGTTTCGGGGGGAACACTGAAGCTTTCTTT. Translation: CASGFGGNTEAFF.

The chain couples TRBV6-5 to TRBJ1-1; D remains unclear. Germline V lookup: CDR1 MNHEY, CDR2 SVGAGI. The CDR3 length is 13 residues. The germline V and J ends were trimmed by 0 bases and 5 bases, with 7 bases remaining between them. CDR3 DNA: TGTGCCAGCAGTTACTCAGGGAGGACTGAAGCTTTCTTT. This translates into CASSYSGRTEAFF.

The rearrangement uses TRBV5-4 and TRBJ1-1, with TRBD1 matching over 7 bases. Germline CDR1 is SGHNT and CDR2 is YYREEE (reference sequence). The V gene end was trimmed by 2 bases and the J gene end by 4 bases; junction bases not matched to a gene: 8. This CDR3 has 15 residues. The DNA for the CDR3 is TGTGCCAGCAGCTTATTCGAGACAGGGTCCACTGAAGCTTTCTTT. This translates into CASSLFETGSTEAFF.